A single sample gave rise to the 13 T cell receptor beta chains below, sequenced in a study of T cells in Graves' hyperthyroidism and ophthalmopathy. Amplification yielded TCR beta CDR3 regions, with RNA transcripts as the source. A set of HTBI primers served as the primers for a first-round RT-PCR of the TCR CDR3. TCRdb processed the multiplex PCR reads anew with MiXCR; each CDR3 protein has one entry. The sample includes 480,000 or so distinct CDR3 sequences, over 35% of them seen just once. The specimen was peripheral blood or thyroid tissue (not recorded which). The receptors shown here come from an adult woman with Graves' disease, either hyperthyroidism or ophthalmopathy (not recorded which).

This rearrangement joins TRBV5-1 to TRBJ2-2, with D possibly TRBD2 on 5 matching bases. This CDR3 is 15 amino acids long. From germline, CDR1 is SGHRS and CDR2 YFSETQ. V was trimmed by 6 bases and J by 5 bases, leaving 17 bases between them. CDR3: CASNWNTDFTGELFF. CDR3 DNA: TGCGCCAGCAACTGGAACACGGACTTTACCGGGGAGCTGTTTTTT.

The chain combines TRBV29-1 with TRBJ1-2, with unresolved D. The CDR3 runs 13 residues. Trimming pared 3 bases from V and 2 bases from J, leaving 10 bases between. Germline CDR1 is SQVTM and CDR2 is ANQGSEA. The CDR3 is CSVEPSGNYGYTF. In nucleotides, the CDR3 is TGCAGCGTTGAGCCTAGCGGGAACTATGGCTACACCTTC.

This clonotype was picked up a small number of times. A read error may explain this, as a much larger clone is one base away. The rearrangement uses TRBV25-1 and TRBJ1-4; no clear D gene. Germline V lookup: CDR1 MGHDK, CDR2 SYGVNS. This CDR3 comprises 11 residues. V dropped 3 bases and J dropped 7 bases, with 3 bases sitting between them. In nucleotides, the CDR3 is TGTGCCAGCAGTGATAGTGAAAAACTGTTTTTT. Amino acids: CASSDSEKLFF.

This clonotype was counted only a few times. A much larger clone lies a single base off, so this may be a read error. The chain joins TRBV4-1 to TRBJ2-5; 10 nucleotides align to TRBD2. The CDR3 spans 17 residues. In germline, CDR1 is MGHRA, CDR2 YSYEKL. CDR3 sequence reads: CASGQDRLAGVLETQYF. In nucleotides, the CDR3 is TGCGCCAGCGGCCAAGATAGGCTAGCGGGAGTTCTAGAGACCCAGTACTTC.

V is TRBV7-9 and J is TRBJ1-2; a weak D match, TRBD1 (6 bases). CDR1 is SEHNR, CDR2 FQNEAQ, per germline (reference sequence). V lost 5 bases, J lost 4 bases, and 14 bases lay in between. This CDR3 spans 14 amino acids. CDR3 nucleotide sequence: TGTGCCAGCAGCCCGAGTCAGGGGTCCTATGGCTACACCTTC. As protein: CASSPSQGSYGYTF. Based on the CDR3 plus reference TRBV7-9 and TRBJ1-2, the full variable domain is DTGVSQNPRHKITKRGQNVTFRCDPISEHNRLYWYRQTLGQGPEFLTYFQNEAQLEKSRLLSDRFSAERPKGSFSTLEIQRTEQGDSAMYLCASSPSQGSYGYTFGSGTRLTVV.

V and J are TRBV29-1 and TRBJ2-7; 8 bases are a match to TRBD1. CDR1 is SQVTM, CDR2 ANQGSEA, per germline. This CDR3 has 14 residues. The trim removed 4 bases at V and 6 bases at J, leaving 11 bases unmatched. The CDR3 loop reads CSVARRGRDGEQYF. The CDR3 nucleotides read TGCAGCGTTGCGCGCAGGGGGCGCGATGGCGAGCAGTACTTC.

This clonotype was recorded at least ten times. This sequence joins TRBV19 and TRBJ2-7; 9 bases align to TRBD1. CDR1 is LNHDA and CDR2 is SQIVND in the germline V gene (reference sequence). The CDR3 is made up of 15 amino acids. Losses at the gene ends were 5 bases for V and 9 bases for J; bases not matched to a gene: 14. Here the CDR3 reads CASSATGTGRFLQYF. The CDR3 DNA sequence: TGTGCCAGTAGTGCAACCGGGACAGGGCGTTTTCTGCAGTACTTC.

This clonotype occurred many times. The V and J genes are TRBV6-1 and TRBJ1-2; the D is unclear. From germline, CDR1 is MNHNS and CDR2 SASEGT. This CDR3 is 15 amino acids long. V shed 2 bases and J shed 4 bases, with 14 bases lying between them. CDR3 amino acids: CASSERAIIGYGYTF. The CDR3 DNA is TGTGCCAGCAGTGAACGAGCTATCATAGGCTATGGCTACACCTTC.

The CDR3: CASSQDMGEQETQYF. In DNA form, the CDR3 reads TGTGCCAGCAGCCAGGATATGGGGGAGCAGGAGACCCAGTACTTC. The gene calls are TRBV5-5 and TRBJ2-5; D might be TRBD1 or TRBD2, each matching 5 bases. The CDR3 contains 15 residues. V was pared by 4 bases and J by 5 bases, with 18 bases between. The germline gives CDR1 SGHKS, CDR2 YYEKEE (reference sequence).

The chain uses TRBV7-6 and TRBJ1-4; no clear D gene. The germline V gene has CDR1 SGHVS and CDR2 FNYEAQ. V was cut by 5 bases and J by 10 bases, with 14 bases left in between. This CDR3 has 13 amino acids. The CDR3 here is CASSPDGKRKLFF. The CDR3 DNA is TGTGCCAGCAGCCCCGATGGGAAACGAAAACTGTTTTTT.

The chain carries TRBV15 and TRBJ1-2; TRBD1 might be the D (5 bases). Looked up from germline, CDR1 is LNHNV and CDR2 is YYDKDF (reference sequence). V was shortened by 0 bases and J by 4 bases, with 15 bases between the two germline ends. The CDR3 sequence is 16 residues long. The CDR3 spells CATSREDRGSSYGYTF. The CDR3 nucleotides are TGTGCCACCAGCAGAGAAGATAGGGGCAGTTCCTATGGCTACACCTTC.

This chain joins TRBV29-1 and TRBJ2-7, with 9 nucleotides matching TRBD2. CDR3 length: 13 residues. CDR1 and CDR2 (germline): SQVTM, ANQGSEA. After removal of 4 bases from V and 2 bases from J, the junction contained 3 bases not matched to a gene. CDR3 loop: CSVATSGAYEQYF. In nucleotides, the CDR3 is TGCAGCGTTGCGACTAGCGGCGCCTACGAGCAGTACTTC.

J is TRBJ2-2 and V is TRBV14, with a weak D call TRBD1 (5 bases). The CDR3 has 13 amino acids. Germline CDR1 reads SGHDN; CDR2 reads FVKESK. The V end lost 5 bases, the J end lost 6 bases, and 10 bases lay between the germline ends. CDR3 nucleotide sequence: TGTGCCAGCAGCGGGGCTTTCCCCGGGGAGCTGTTTTTT. Translation gives CASSGAFPGELFF. The whole variable domain, remainder taken from reference TRBV14 and TRBJ2-2, is EAGVTQFPSHSVIEKGQTVTLRCDPISGHDNLYWYRRVMGKEIKFLLHFVKESKQDESGMPNNRFLAERTGGTYSTLKVQPAELEDSGVYFCASSGAFPGELFFGEGSRLTVL.